This TCR beta chain stems from a study of cytotoxic CD8 clonotypes in ibrutinib-treated CLL. General study points: Clonality went higher at ibrutinib response and then dropped back toward baseline at progression. Contraction or stability on treatment characterized the public clonotypes, which were uncommon.

Between the trimmed V and J ends, which lost 2 bases and 4 bases, there was a span of 14 bases. The CDR3 is made up of 15 amino acids. The germline gives CDR1 MNHEY, CDR2 SVGAGI. With respect to this clone: Its specificity is not known.

Assay: immunoSEQ multiplex PCR; the TCRdb copy retains only in-frame clones and omits some. The repertoire consists of 250,000 to 350,000 clones, with around 77% occurring once and the leading ten covering 5.6%. This chain joins TRBV6-5 and TRBJ2-5; perhaps TRBD1 as D (5 bases). The sequencing here drew on PBMCs, taken at disease progression, from a patient treated with ibrutinib. The source is a human donor with chronic lymphocytic leukemia. For the CDR3, the DNA is TGTGCCAGCAGTTACGTCGGTCAGGGTTTAGAGACCCAGTACTTC. Its protein product is CASSYVGQGLETQYF.